This TCR beta chain was observed in a study of cytomegalovirus exposure and HLA in healthy donors. About the research overall: Unique TCRs numbering approximately 81 million, obtained from HLA-typed donors, made up an early data release.

The ends were cut back, 6 bases at V and 5 bases at J, with 16 bases in the middle. This CDR3 comprises 14 residues. CDR1 and CDR2 from the germline V gene are MNHEY and SVGAGI. Study-wide results and limits: Being productive about 87% or about 30% of the time was typical of most TCR beta V segments in an earlier analysis. Using a false discovery rate of 0.05, a later analysis showed that around 16,000 TCR beta sequences were associated with HLA alleles.

Primers for the PCR totalled 60 Vbeta and 13 Jbeta. The protocol was immunoSEQ multiplex PCR, while the TCRdb copy is restricted to in-frame clones and leaves out a portion. The sample records 100,000 or so clones, about three quarters being singletons. To note about this clone: The antigen is undetermined.

The chain is built from TRBV6-5 and TRBJ1-1, with a possible D match to TRBD1 (5 bases). The sample was PBMCs. The receptor's source is a man aged 25 to 45 in good health and CMV-seropositive. The CDR3 loop reads CASSLQGGVTEAFF. In DNA, the CDR3 is TGTGCCAGCAGCCTCCAAGGAGGGGTGACTGAAGCTTTCTTT.